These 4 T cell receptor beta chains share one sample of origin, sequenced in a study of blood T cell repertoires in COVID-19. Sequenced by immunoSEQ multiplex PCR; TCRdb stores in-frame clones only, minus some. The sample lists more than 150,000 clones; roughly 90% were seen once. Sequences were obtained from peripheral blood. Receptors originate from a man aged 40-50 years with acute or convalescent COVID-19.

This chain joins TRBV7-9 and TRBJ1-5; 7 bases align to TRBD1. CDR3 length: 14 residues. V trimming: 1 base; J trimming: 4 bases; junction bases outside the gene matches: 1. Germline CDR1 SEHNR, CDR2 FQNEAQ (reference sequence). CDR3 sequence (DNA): TGTGCCAGCAGCTTAGGGACAGGTAATCAGCCCCAGCATTTT. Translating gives CASSLGTGNQPQHF.

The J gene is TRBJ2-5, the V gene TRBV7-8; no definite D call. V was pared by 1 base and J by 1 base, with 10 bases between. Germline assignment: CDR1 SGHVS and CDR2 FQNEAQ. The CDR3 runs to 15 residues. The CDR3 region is CASSLVPLTQETQYF. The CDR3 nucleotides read TGTGCCAGCAGCTTAGTACCCCTAACCCAAGAGACCCAGTACTTC.

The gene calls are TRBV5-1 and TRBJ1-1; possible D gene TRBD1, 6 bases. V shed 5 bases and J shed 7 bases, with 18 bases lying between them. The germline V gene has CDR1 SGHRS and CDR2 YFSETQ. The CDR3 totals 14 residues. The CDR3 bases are TGCGCCAGCAGTTCCGAGGCAGGGGAAATTGAAGCTTTCTTT. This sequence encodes CASSSEAGEIEAFF.

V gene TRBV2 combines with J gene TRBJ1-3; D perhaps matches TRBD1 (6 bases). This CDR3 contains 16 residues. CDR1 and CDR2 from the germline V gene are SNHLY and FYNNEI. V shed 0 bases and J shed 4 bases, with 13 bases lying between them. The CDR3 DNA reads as TGTGCCAGCAGTGAAGCGCGGGCCAGGGGAGGAAACACCATATATTTT. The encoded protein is CASSEARARGGNTIYF. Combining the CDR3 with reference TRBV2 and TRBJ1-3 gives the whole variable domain EPEVTQTPSHQVTQMGQEVILRCVPISNHLYFYWYRQILGQKVEFLVSFYNNEISEKSEIFDDQFSVERPDGSNFTLKIRSTKLEDSAMYFCASSEARARGGNTIYFGEGSWLTVV.